A single sample gave rise to the 10 T cell receptor beta chains below, sequenced in a study of T cell changes during pregnancy in multiple sclerosis. Sequenced by immunoSEQ multiplex PCR; TCRdb stores in-frame clones only, minus some. The sample includes about 69,000 clones, around nine tenths of them seen just once. The specimen comprised peripheral blood, sampled before pregnancy. The receptors originated from a female donor with multiple sclerosis, enrolled in a pregnancy study.

The chain couples TRBV12-5 to TRBJ1-4; unclear D gene. This CDR3 contains 13 residues. The V end lost 2 bases, the J end lost 5 bases, and 6 bases lay between the germline ends. Germline-derived CDR1 and CDR2 are LGHNT and FRNRAP. In DNA, the CDR3 is TGTGCTAGTGGTTTGAATACAAATGAAAAACTGTTTTTT. Amino acid sequence: CASGLNTNEKLFF.

The gene calls are TRBV19 and TRBJ1-2, with D uncertain. In germline, CDR1 is LNHDA, CDR2 SQIVND (reference sequence). The CDR3 loop spans 14 amino acids. Trimming pared 3 bases from V and 3 bases from J, leaving 11 bases between. CDR3: CASSIGGFDYGYTF. DNA of the CDR3: TGTGCCAGTAGTATCGGAGGTTTCGACTATGGCTACACCTTC.

This chain links TRBV7-2 with TRBJ2-7, with D possibly matching TRBD2 (5 bases). Germline V CDR1 and CDR2: SGHTA, FQGNSA. The CDR3 has 14 amino acids. V was cut by 5 bases and J by 3 bases, with 14 bases left in between. This CDR3 is CASSATTTSYEQYF. The CDR3 DNA is TGTGCCAGCAGCGCCACGACAACTAGCTACGAGCAGTACTTC.

This clone has at least ten counts. V gene TRBV5-4 combines with J gene TRBJ1-3; D is possibly TRBD1 (5 bases). V was shortened by 4 bases and J by 1 base, with 18 bases between the two germline ends. The CDR3 length is 17 residues. The germline CDR1 and CDR2 sequences are SGHNT and YYREEE (reference sequence). CDR3 in amino acids: CASSDWSDSTSGNTIYF. The CDR3 DNA follows: TGTGCCAGCAGCGACTGGTCTGACAGCACATCTGGAAACACCATATATTTT.

V gene TRBV5-1 combines with J gene TRBJ2-2; 7 bases agree with TRBD1. The CDR3 sequence is 14 residues long. The V gene's germline CDR1 is SGHRS and CDR2 YFSETQ. The junction had 5 bases not matched to a gene; V was cut back by 3 bases and J by 6 bases. Written as DNA, the CDR3 is TGCGCCAGCAGCTGGCCCCAGGGGGCCGGGGAGCTGTTTTTT. This encodes CASSWPQGAGELFF.

The chain uses TRBV6-5 and TRBJ2-2; D unresolved. The CDR3 totals 16 residues. Between the trimmed V and J ends, which lost 3 bases and 0 bases, there was a span of 11 bases. Germline V gene lookup returns CDR1 MNHEY and CDR2 SVGAGI. CDR3 residues: CASSYGAASNTGELFF. The CDR3, as DNA: TGTGCCAGCAGTTATGGAGCAGCGTCGAACACCGGGGAGCTGTTTTTT.

The rearrangement links TRBV7-9 to TRBJ1-5; D gene unclear. Trimming left V 1 base short and J 0 bases short, with 7 bases between. The CDR3 loop spans 15 amino acids. The germline CDR1 and CDR2 sequences are SEHNR and FQNEAQ (reference sequence). For the CDR3, the DNA is TGTGCCAGCAGCTTAGGGGAGAATAGCAATCAGCCCCAGCATTTT. This gives the protein CASSLGENSNQPQHF.

The V and J genes are TRBV7-7 and TRBJ2-3, with a possible D match to TRBD1 (6 bases). Deletions cut 5 bases from V and 6 bases from J, with 12 bases between. Germline V gene sequence: CDR1 SSHAT, CDR2 FNYEAQ (reference sequence). The CDR3 totals 13 residues. The DNA for the CDR3 is TGTGCCAGCAGCCCATGGCAGGGGGATACGCAGTATTTT. Amino acids: CASSPWQGDTQYF.

The V gene is TRBV4-3, the J gene TRBJ1-1, with TRBD1 matching 7 bases. The CDR3 extends over 18 amino acids. The V and J ends lost 1 base and 7 bases, in that order; junction bases with no gene match: 18. The germline V gene has CDR1 LGHNA and CDR2 YSLEER. As DNA, the CDR3 is TGCGCCAGCAGCCAAGTGGAAAGACCGGGACAGCTGACTGATGAAGCTTTCTTT. It is translated as CASSQVERPGQLTDEAFF.

The J gene is TRBJ2-5, the V gene TRBV15, with unresolved D. Germline V gives CDR1 LNHNV, CDR2 YYDKDF (reference sequence). The length of the CDR3 is 13 residues. V was clipped by 5 bases and J by 5 bases, with 12 bases between them. CDR3 residues: CATSQSLRETQYF. The CDR3 region has the DNA TGTGCCACCAGCCAAAGCCTACGGGAGACCCAGTACTTC.